These 22 T cell receptor beta chains were all obtained from the same sample, sequenced in a study of T cell repertoires in cytomegalovirus infection. No antigens are known for them. TCRdb processed the reads anew with MiXCR; each CDR3 protein has one entry. The sample includes some 800,000 distinct CDR3 sequences, approximately 30% of them seen just once. The material sequenced was cultured CD8+ T cells from PBMCs, taken from culture after CMV antigen stimulation. The receptor set was obtained from a human donor in good health (CMV status not recorded). Some clones in this sample may be carry-over from other donors' samples.

The CDR3 is CASSHDTGFGTEAFF. The CDR3 DNA follows: TGTGCCAGCAGCCATGATACAGGGTTCGGCACTGAAGCTTTCTTT. V and J are TRBV3-1 and TRBJ1-1, with D perhaps TRBD1 (6 bases). Germline assignment: CDR1 LGHDT and CDR2 YNNKEL (reference sequence). The CDR3 is 15 residues long. Deletions cut 3 bases from V and 4 bases from J, with 15 bases between. Combining the CDR3 with reference TRBV3-1 and TRBJ1-1 gives the whole variable domain DTAVSQTPKYLVTQMGNDKSIKCEQNLGHDTMYWYKQDSKKFLKIMFSYNNKELIINETVPNRFSPKSPDKAHLNLHINSLELGDSAVYFCASSHDTGFGTEAFFGQGTRLTVV.

This sequence joins TRBV10-1 and TRBJ2-3; D gene uncertain. V was pared by 4 bases and J by 2 bases, with 10 bases between. Germline CDR1 reads WNHNN; CDR2 reads SYGVQD (reference sequence). This CDR3 is built from 14 residues. The CDR3: CASSADRYTDTQYF. The CDR3 DNA follows: TGCGCCAGCAGTGCGGACCGATACACAGATACGCAGTATTTT.

V is TRBV12-3 or TRBV12-4 and J is TRBJ1-5; maybe TRBD1 (6 bases). CDR3 length equals 16 residues. Trimming cost V 1 base and J 5 bases, with 15 bases left between them. DNA for the CDR3: TGTGCCAGCAGTTTAGGCCTCGGGGGCGGACATCAGCCCCAGCATTTT. Residues: CASSLGLGGGHQPQHF.

This rearrangement joins TRBV12-3 or TRBV12-4 to TRBJ2-4, with unresolved D. V was pared by 6 bases and J by 3 bases, with 12 bases between. The CDR3 is made up of 14 amino acids. The CDR3 region is CASSRTQNKNIQYF. The CDR3 DNA sequence: TGTGCCAGCAGCCGGACCCAAAACAAAAACATTCAGTACTTC.

This chain connects TRBV5-1 to TRBJ2-1; D is unresolved. V gave up 1 base and J gave up 0 bases, with 5 bases separating them. The CDR3 extends over 14 amino acids. Germline assignment: CDR1 SGHRS and CDR2 YFSETQ. The CDR3 here is CASSLPASYNEQFF. For the CDR3, the DNA is TGCGCCAGCAGCTTGCCGGCCTCCTACAATGAGCAGTTCTTC. The whole variable domain, filled in from reference TRBV5-1 and TRBJ2-1, reads KAGVTQTPRYLIKTRGQQVTLSCSPISGHRSVSWYQQTPGQGLQFLFEYFSETQRNKGNFPGRFSGRQFSNSRSEMNVSTLELGDSALYLCASSLPASYNEQFFGPGTRLTVL.

The rearrangement joins TRBV6-5 to TRBJ2-7; 10 bases agree with TRBD1. Trimming cost V 5 bases and J 2 bases; bases outside gene matches: 6. The CDR3 covers 15 residues. From germline, CDR1 is MNHEY and CDR2 SVGAGI. In DNA form, the CDR3 reads TGTGCCAGCAGTGTGGGACAGGGGCCAGCCTACGAGCAGTACGTC. It is translated as CASSVGQGPAYEQYV.

A few counts support this clonotype. This chain links TRBV5-5 with TRBJ2-1; TRBD2 might be the D (6 bases). The CDR3 consists of 15 residues. The V gene's germline CDR1 is SGHKS and CDR2 YYEKEE (reference sequence). Trimming cost V 5 bases and J 7 bases, with 19 bases left between them. Here the CDR3 DNA reads TGTGCCAGCAGGGGGACGTGGGGGGTATCGAATGAGCAGTTCTTC. Residues: CASRGTWGVSNEQFF.

This chain uses TRBV6-5 with TRBJ2-1, with 7 bases identical to TRBD2. The CDR3 extends over 11 amino acids. The V gene's germline CDR1 is MNHEY and CDR2 SVGAGI. With V trimmed by 2 bases and J by 12 bases, 1 base remained unmatched. As DNA, the CDR3 is TGTGCCAGCAGTTACGGGGGGGGGCAGTTCTTC. It translates to CASSYGGGQFF.

The chain employs TRBV10-3 and TRBJ1-1; TRBD1 might be the D (6 bases). The V gene lost 8 bases and the J gene lost 2 bases, with 15 bases spanning the gap. Germline V gene sequence: CDR1 ENHRY, CDR2 SYGVKD. CDR3 size: 14 residues. This CDR3 is CAIGPGHINTEAFF. Here the CDR3 DNA reads TGTGCCATCGGACCGGGACACATTAACACTGAAGCTTTCTTT.

This clonotype appeared a few times. This chain links TRBV13 with TRBJ2-7; D gene unclear. The CDR3 runs 14 residues. The V gene's germline CDR1 is PRHDT and CDR2 FYEKMQ (reference sequence). Trimming took off 2 bases at V and 4 bases at J, with 12 bases between the two ends. The CDR3, as DNA: TGTGCCAGCAGCTTAAATGGGGTGGGGTACGAGCAGTACTTC. Residues: CASSLNGVGYEQYF. Complete variable domain (other parts from reference TRBV13 and TRBJ2-7): AAGVIQSPRHLIKEKRETATLKCYPIPRHDTVYWYQQGPGQDPQFLISFYEKMQSDKGSIPDRFSAQQFSDYHSELNMSSLELGDSALYFCASSLNGVGYEQYFGPGTRLTVT.

There are a few counts of this clonotype. This chain joins TRBV6-5 and TRBJ2-7; D possibly corresponds to TRBD1 (6 bases). The germline CDR1 and CDR2 sequences are MNHEY and SVGAGI. V shed 6 bases and J shed 3 bases, with 24 bases lying between them. The length of the CDR3 is 17 residues. The CDR3 DNA follows: TGTGCCAGCAGCTTAACGGTGGCTGGGACAAGCTACTACGAGCAGTACTTC. It encodes CASSLTVAGTSYYEQYF.

This chain connects TRBV6-5 to TRBJ1-6; no clear D gene. This CDR3 is 15 amino acids long. Germline V gene data show CDR1 as MNHEY and CDR2 as SVGAGI. With 4 bases removed from V and 5 bases from J, the gap between germline ends came to 12 bases. CDR3 sequence reads: CASSSLFRDNSPLHF. In nucleotides, the CDR3 is TGTGCCAGCAGTTCCCTGTTCCGGGATAATTCACCCCTCCACTTT.

This clonotype was observed a handful of times. The chain uses TRBV27 and TRBJ2-3; D is unclear. The length of the CDR3 is 15 residues. Looked up from germline, CDR1 is MNHEY and CDR2 is SMNVEV (reference sequence). With 4 bases removed from V and 1 base from J, the gap between germline ends came to 12 bases. CDR3 region: CASSSFEGGTDTQYF. As DNA, the CDR3 is TGTGCCAGCAGTTCCTTTGAAGGAGGCACAGATACGCAGTATTTT.

This chain joins TRBV19 and TRBJ2-2; TRBD2 matches at 7 bases. This CDR3 is built from 13 residues. Germline loops: CDR1 LNHDA, CDR2 SQIVND (reference sequence). The CDR3 sequence: CATLGGTDGELFF. The CDR3 coding sequence is TGTGCAACCCTGGGAGGGACGGACGGGGAGCTGTTTTTT.

This chain uses TRBV12-3 or TRBV12-4 with TRBJ1-2; perhaps TRBD1 as D (6 bases). This CDR3 region has 15 residues. The germline V and J ends were trimmed by 4 bases and 6 bases, with 18 bases remaining between them. CDR3: CASSSGQRGVDGYTF. CDR3 coding DNA: TGTGCCAGCAGTTCCGGACAGAGGGGGGTGGATGGCTACACCTTC.

A few counts support this clonotype. This chain uses TRBV4-2 with TRBJ2-5; the D gene could be TRBD1 or TRBD2 (5 bases each). CDR3 length equals 14 residues. The V gene lost 0 bases and the J gene lost 7 bases, with 12 bases spanning the gap. Germline-derived CDR1 and CDR2 are LGHNA and YNFKEQ. The CDR3 region is CASSQDWDGLTQYF. CDR3 DNA: TGTGCCAGCAGCCAAGATTGGGACGGGTTGACCCAGTACTTC.

This clonotype showed up just a few times. The genes are TRBV14 and TRBJ2-3, with D uncertain. The ends were cut back, 1 base at V and 5 bases at J, with 7 bases in the middle. CDR1 SGHDN and CDR2 FVKESK come from the germline V gene. The CDR3 has 13 residues. The chain's CDR3 is CASSQGPGDTQYF. In DNA, the CDR3 is TGTGCCAGCAGCCAAGGGCCTGGAGATACGCAGTATTTT.

The V gene is TRBV27, the J gene TRBJ2-7, with D hard to call. Germline CDR1 MNHEY, CDR2 SMNVEV (reference sequence). Trimming cost V 5 bases and J 2 bases, with 10 bases left between them. CDR3 length: 13 residues. The CDR3 DNA reads as TGTGCCAGCAGTCCCCGGATGGCCTACGAGCAGTACTTC. It specifies CASSPRMAYEQYF.

The chain joins TRBV5-1 to TRBJ1-1; D is uncertain. The CDR3 sequence is 13 residues long. The V end lost 0 bases, the J end lost 6 bases, and 9 bases lay between the germline ends. Germline lookup yields CDR1 SGHRS and CDR2 YFSETQ. The CDR3 DNA sequence: TGCGCCAGCAGCTTGGCCGGGAAGGCTGAAGCTTTCTTT. Residues: CASSLAGKAEAFF. Variable domain in full (rest from reference TRBV5-1 and TRBJ1-1): KAGVTQTPRYLIKTRGQQVTLSCSPISGHRSVSWYQQTPGQGLQFLFEYFSETQRNKGNFPGRFSGRQFSNSRSEMNVSTLELGDSALYLCASSLAGKAEAFFGQGTRLTVV.

The V and J genes are TRBV6-1 and TRBJ2-7, with D possibly matching TRBD2 (5 bases). The CDR3 runs 13 residues. Trimming took 0 bases from V and 3 from J, leaving 6 bases between them. From germline, CDR1 is MNHNS and CDR2 SASEGT. The CDR3 region has the DNA TGTGCCAGCAGTGAAGCGGAGGACTACGAGCAGTACGTC. The encoded protein is CASSEAEDYEQYV.

Concerning this clonotype: Being one base from a much bigger clone, this may be a read error. The rearrangement joins TRBV7-8 to TRBJ2-7; D ambiguous. Germline V gene data show CDR1 as SGHVS and CDR2 as FQNEAQ. The CDR3 is 14 residues long. Trimming took off 4 bases at V and 2 bases at J, with 12 bases between the two ends. CDR3 bases: TGTGCCAGCAGCTACGAAGTTAGCCCCTACGAGCAGTACTTC. Residues: CASSYEVSPYEQYF.

This chain uses TRBV3-1 with TRBJ2-6; the D is unclear. Between the trimmed V and J ends, which lost 5 bases and 1 base, there was a span of 9 bases. This CDR3 spans 15 amino acids. Germline CDR1 LGHDT, CDR2 YNNKEL (reference sequence). The CDR3 region is CASSTWDSGANVLTF. The CDR3 DNA reads TGTGCCAGCAGCACATGGGATTCTGGGGCCAACGTCCTGACTTTC.